The TCR beta chain under discussion was sequenced for a study of cytomegalovirus exposure and HLA in healthy donors. The PCR used 60 Vbeta and 13 Jbeta primers. Method: immunoSEQ multiplex PCR; TCRdb's copy keeps in-frame clones and lacks some. The sample carries approximately 200,000 clones, 70% to 80% recorded once. The source is a girl aged 5 to 17 in good health and CMV-seropositive. The sequencing sample was made of PBMCs.

The DNA of the CDR3 is TGTGCCAGCAGTTTATCGACAGCCCCCAGAACGCAGTATTTT. Its protein is CASSLSTAPRTQYF. The chain employs TRBV27 and TRBJ2-3, with D perhaps matching TRBD1 (5 bases). The germline gives CDR1 MNHEY, CDR2 SMNVEV (reference sequence). V shed 0 bases and J shed 9 bases, with 13 bases lying between them. This CDR3 spans 14 amino acids.